Below, one T cell receptor beta chain is given with its context. Antigen: not known. Template material for amplifying TCR beta CDR3 regions consisted of RNA transcripts. When the TCR CDR3 underwent first-round RT-PCR, the HTBI primer set was used. TCRdb processed the multiplex PCR reads anew with MiXCR; each CDR3 protein has one entry. The sample yields around 690,000 distinct CDR3 sequences, around 15% seen once. This entry belongs to a study of T cells in Graves' hyperthyroidism and ophthalmopathy. Points from the study as a whole: Ophthalmopathy was identified by the model a median around 5.9 months ahead of onset.

Germline loops: CDR1 LNHNV, CDR2 YYDKDF (reference sequence). V lost 1 base and J 3 bases, leaving 13 bases between the germline ends. The CDR3 loop spans 15 amino acids. PBMCs were obtained from approximately 9.2 ml fresh peripheral blood. This TCR was recovered from a man over 45 with Graves' hyperthyroidism. Sequencing was done on a sample of blood. This rearrangement joins TRBV15 to TRBJ2-7; no firm D call. The CDR3 bases are TGTGCCACCAGCAGAGGGGCGCGTGGGGACTACGAGCAGTACTTC. This sequence encodes CATSRGARGDYEQYF.